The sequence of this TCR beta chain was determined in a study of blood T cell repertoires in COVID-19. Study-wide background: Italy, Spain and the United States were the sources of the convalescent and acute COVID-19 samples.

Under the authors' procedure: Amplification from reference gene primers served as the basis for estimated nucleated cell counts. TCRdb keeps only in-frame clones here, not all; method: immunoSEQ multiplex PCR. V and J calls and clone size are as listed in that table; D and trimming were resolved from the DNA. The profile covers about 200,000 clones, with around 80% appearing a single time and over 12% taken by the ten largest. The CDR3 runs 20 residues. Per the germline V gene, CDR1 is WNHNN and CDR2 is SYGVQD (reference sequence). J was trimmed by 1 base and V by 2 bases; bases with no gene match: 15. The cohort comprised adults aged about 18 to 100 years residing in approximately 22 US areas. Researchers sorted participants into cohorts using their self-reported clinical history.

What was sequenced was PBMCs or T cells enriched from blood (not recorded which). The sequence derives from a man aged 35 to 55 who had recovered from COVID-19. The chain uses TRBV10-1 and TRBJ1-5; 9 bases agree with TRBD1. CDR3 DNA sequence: TGCGCCAGCAGTGAGCTTACGACAGGGGGTGCCGAACGGAGCAATCAGCCCCAGCATTTT. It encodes CASSELTTGGAERSNQPQHF.